The source of this T cell receptor beta chain is a study of cytomegalovirus exposure and HLA in healthy donors listed by TCRdb under 2017. In the study overall: A later analysis indicated that the 95 to 150 validation repertoires were generated on the platform also employed for the 650 to 850 repertoires of the first cohort. The study was designed to test whether signatures of past pathogen exposure could be identified by cataloging public T cell receptors. The study combined high-throughput TCR immunosequencing, statistical association of individual TCRs with disease status, and machine learning to predict cytomegalovirus infection status. A separate validation cohort of 90 to 150 different subjects was used in addition to the roughly 700-subject first cohort. General study outcomes and caveats: According to the authors, the approach could potentially be generalized to other disease states and immunological phenotypes. A total of 164 TCR beta chains were listed by the study as associated with cytomegalovirus. A later analysis had no HLA typing for the validation cohort, so co-occurrence there was scored across all 120 repertoires. The classifier was reported to diagnose cytomegalovirus status with high specificity and sensitivity in both the original and validation cohorts. A later analysis found that TCRs clustered in the first cohort also tended to co-occur in the 120 validation repertoires, with approximately 95% of cluster scores above 0. Three of the identified cytomegalovirus-associated TCR beta chains were confirmed in vitro to be specific for cytomegalovirus antigens. Across donors, most TCR sequences were observed very rarely, whereas some public TCRs were present in many individuals.

The donors were included in the validation cohort of 120 subjects, a group kept apart from the roughly 670-subject first cohort. Libraries were made using the immunoSEQ multiplex PCR assay. As for the authors' bioinformatics: A statistical classification framework was developed to diagnose cytomegalovirus status using the catalog of TCR beta chain sequences. TCRdb took over this immuneACCESS table, retaining in-frame rearrangements with V and J assigned. Such tables are incomplete; in checked studies, under half of the missing clones stem from an unresolved V gene, and the remainder is unexplained. Clonal size and the V and J genes are those of that table, whereas D and trimming came from the DNA. This sample is represented by 150,000 to 200,000 clones; roughly 90% of them were singletons. Of the sample, approximately 2.1% is held by the ten largest clones. CDR1 LGHNA and CDR2 YSLEER were looked up in the germline V gene. After removal of 0 bases from V and 7 bases from J, the junction retains 11 bases not matched to a gene. From cysteine to phenylalanine, the CDR3 is 16 amino acids long. The kept DNA is CDR3 alone, 48 bases in frame from the first base.

About this clone: There is no known antigen for this receptor. Base qualities are missing; no much larger clone stands one base away.

The sample consisted of PBMCs. The receptor comes from a woman between 18 and 29 years old in good health and CMV-seronegative. The chain joins TRBV4-3 to TRBJ2-7, with 8 junctional bases fitting TRBD1. CDR3 reads: CASSQEVQGVGWEQYF. Here is the DNA: TGCGCCAGCAGCCAAGAAGTACAGGGGGTTGGTTGGGAGCAGTACTTC.